This TCR beta chain originates from a study of vaccination effects on CD4 cells after COVID-19. Broader study findings: Clones from infection and from vaccination both contracted markedly late after vaccination. Few convalescent patients were included, and no early post-infection timepoints were sampled.

Germline V gives CDR1 SQVTM, CDR2 ANQGSEA. V shed 6 bases and J shed 1 base, with 15 bases lying between them. There are 14 residues in the CDR3. With respect to this clone: Its antigen is not known.

The data were produced by immunoSEQ multiplex PCR, yet TCRdb's version contains in-frame clones alone and is incomplete. The table shows 35,000 to 50,000 clones, with around 77% occurring only once. Viral peptide pools were used in the ViraFEST assay to expand antigen-specific CD4+ T cells, and sequencing came afterward. Subsequent to roughly 9 days of culture, CD4+ T cells were isolated. Vaccine recipients lacked prior SARS-CoV-2 infection and had negative nucleocapsid antibodies. Here the sequenced sample was CD4+ T cells from PBMCs cultured with SARS-CoV-2 spike peptides, taken before COVID-19 vaccination. The receptor was derived from a human donor who received a COVID-19 vaccine. V usage is TRBV29-1 and J usage is TRBJ2-5; D may be TRBD1 or TRBD2 (5 bases each). The CDR3 coding sequence is TGCAGCGTGACGACCCTGAGGGGCCAAGAGACCCAGTACTTC. Amino acid sequence: CSVTTLRGQETQYF.